The source of this T cell receptor (beta chain) is a study of cytomegalovirus exposure and HLA in healthy donors. V was shortened by 5 bases and J by 1 base, with 15 bases between the two germline ends. Per the germline V gene, CDR1 is MNHEY and CDR2 is SMNVEV (reference sequence). The CDR3 is 15 amino acids. The assay was immunoSEQ multiplex PCR, and TCRdb's table has in-frame clones only and misses some. The table records around 60,000 clones, roughly 94% of them present only once. V is TRBV27 and J is TRBJ2-7; perhaps TRBD1 as D (6 bases). The sample consisted of PBMCs. This TCR derives from a man aged 18 to 30 in good health and CMV-seropositive. In DNA form, the CDR3 reads TGTGCCAGCAGTCCCACAGGGTCAGGGTCCTACGAGCAGTACTTC. This encodes CASSPTGSGSYEQYF.